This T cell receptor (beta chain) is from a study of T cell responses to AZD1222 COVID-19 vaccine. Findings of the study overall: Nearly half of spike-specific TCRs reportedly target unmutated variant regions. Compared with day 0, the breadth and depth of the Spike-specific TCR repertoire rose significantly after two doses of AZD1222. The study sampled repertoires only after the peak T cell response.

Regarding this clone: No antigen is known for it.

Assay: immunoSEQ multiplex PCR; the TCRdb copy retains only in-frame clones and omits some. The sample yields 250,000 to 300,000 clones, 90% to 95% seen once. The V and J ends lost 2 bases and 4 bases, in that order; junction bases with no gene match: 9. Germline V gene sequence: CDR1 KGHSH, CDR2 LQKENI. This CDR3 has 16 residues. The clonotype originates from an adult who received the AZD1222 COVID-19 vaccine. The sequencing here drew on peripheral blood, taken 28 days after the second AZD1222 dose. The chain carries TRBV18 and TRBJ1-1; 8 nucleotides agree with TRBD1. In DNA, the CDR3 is TGTGCCAGCTCACCAGGGACAGGAGTTGTTGGCACTGAAGCTTTCTTT. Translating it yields CASSPGTGVVGTEAFF. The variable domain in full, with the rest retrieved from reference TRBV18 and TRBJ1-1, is NAGVMQNPRHLVRRRGQEARLRCSPMKGHSHVYWYRQLPEEGLKFMVYLQKENIIDESGMPKERFSAEFPKEGPSILRIQQVVRGDSAAYFCASSPGTGVVGTEAFFGQGTRLTVV.